Below, 13 T cell receptor beta chains from the same sample are listed, as sequenced in a study of CD8+ T cells in alopecia areata. Reverse transcription of extracted RNA yielded cDNA, which provided the sequencing template. Libraries were prepared by immunoSEQ multiplex PCR; TCRdb keeps only in-frame clonotypes and omits some of them. The table lists over 70,000 clones, approximately 64% of them singletons. The sample's treatment: oral pan-JAK inhibitor, 5-10 mg twice daily. The specimen comprised CD8+ T cells sorted from blood, sampled at week 24, from a patient treated with tofacitinib. These receptors were taken from a human donor with alopecia areata.

The rearrangement links TRBV5-1 to TRBJ1-3; D remains ambiguous. Per germline, CDR1 SGHRS and CDR2 YFSETQ. V was pared by 6 bases and J by 0 bases, with 7 bases between. The CDR3 length is 13 residues. The CDR3 loop reads CASMFRSGNTIYF. The CDR3 region has the DNA TGCGCCAGCATGTTTCGCTCTGGAAACACCATATATTTT.

The chain employs TRBV7-9 and TRBJ2-3; possible D gene TRBD2, 5 bases. This CDR3 comprises 17 residues. Trimming removed 5 bases at V and 5 bases at J, with 23 bases between. Germline V gene sequence: CDR1 SEHNR, CDR2 FQNEAQ (reference sequence). Here the CDR3 DNA reads TGTGCCAGCAGCCTCGGAACGTTCCCAGAGGGCGGAGATACGCAGTATTTT. Its translation is CASSLGTFPEGGDTQYF.

This rearrangement joins TRBV5-1 to TRBJ2-1, with D tentatively TRBD2 (6 bases). Looked up from germline, CDR1 is SGHRS and CDR2 is YFSETQ. Trimming pared 5 bases from V and 4 bases from J, leaving 10 bases between. This CDR3 has 13 amino acids. In nucleotides, the CDR3 is TGCGCCAGCAGATCCGGGAGTTACAATGAGCAGTTCTTC. Amino acids: CASRSGSYNEQFF.

This CDR3 reads CASSQAAWGNEQFF. CDR3 DNA: TGCGCCAGCAGCCAAGCGGCATGGGGCAATGAGCAGTTCTTC. This chain links TRBV4-3 with TRBJ2-1; D gene unclear. Germline assignment: CDR1 LGHNA and CDR2 YSLEER. This CDR3 is 14 amino acids long. V was trimmed by 1 base and J by 6 bases, leaving 10 bases between them.

The V gene is TRBV25-1, the J gene TRBJ1-1, with no clear D. The CDR3 contains 15 residues. The germline V gene encodes CDR1 MGHDK and CDR2 SYGVNS. Trimming took 5 bases from V and 0 from J, leaving 13 bases between them. The chain's CDR3 is CASSLGRIMNTEAFF. The CDR3 DNA is TGTGCCAGCAGTCTTGGACGGATCATGAACACTGAAGCTTTCTTT.

About this clone: A read error is likely here: a far larger clone is one base away. The chain combines TRBV7-9 with TRBJ2-7; D is unclear. Germline values: CDR1 SEHNR, CDR2 FQNEAQ (reference sequence). V was clipped by 1 base and J by 2 bases, with 3 bases between them. The CDR3 has 12 amino acids. The CDR3 DNA is TGTGCCAGCAGCTTAGGAACCTACGAGCAGTACTTC. It codes for CASSLGTYEQYF.

This chain joins TRBV4-1 and TRBJ2-2; 14 bases map to TRBD2. Germline CDR1 MGHRA, CDR2 YSYEKL. With V trimmed by 3 bases and J by 4 bases, 1 base remained unmatched. The CDR3 consists of 16 residues. Here the CDR3 reads CASSQGLAGVTGELFF. The CDR3 DNA is TGCGCCAGCAGCCAGGGACTAGCGGGAGTCACCGGGGAGCTGTTTTTT.

Details on this clone: A single base separates this from a much larger clone, so it may be a read error. V and J are TRBV5-4 and TRBJ1-1; tentative D call: TRBD1 (5 bases). CDR1 is SGHNT, CDR2 YYREEE, per germline (reference sequence). Trimming cost V 2 bases and J 1 base, with 6 bases left between them. The CDR3 spans 13 residues. CDR3 sequence reads: CASSFGGNTEAFF. CDR3 coding DNA: TGTGCCAGCAGCTTCGGGGGGAACACTGAAGCTTTCTTT.

The rearrangement links TRBV23-1 to TRBJ2-1; a possible D gene is TRBD1 (7 bases). TRBV23-1 is sorted into the ORF group, with uncertain function. The CDR3 contains 20 residues. Trimming left V 3 bases short and J 4 bases short, with 28 bases between. The CDR3 here is CASSHSRGTVPLPRYNEQFF. Written as DNA, the CDR3 is TGCGCCAGCAGTCATTCACGCGGGACAGTTCCTCTCCCAAGGTACAATGAGCAGTTCTTC.

This chain uses TRBV27 with TRBJ2-7; 8 bases map to TRBD2. The CDR3 spans 15 residues. The germline gives CDR1 MNHEY, CDR2 SMNVEV (reference sequence). Germline trimming cut 2 bases from V and 3 bases from J; bases unmatched to any gene: 6. CDR3 loop: CASSLGTSGDYEQYF. CDR3 DNA: TGTGCCAGCAGTTTAGGTACTAGCGGAGACTACGAGCAGTACTTC.

The rearrangement links TRBV5-6 to TRBJ2-7; D remains ambiguous. There are 14 residues in the CDR3. V gave up 0 bases and J gave up 3 bases, with 10 bases separating them. Germline CDR1 reads SGHDT; CDR2 reads YYEEEE. For the CDR3, the DNA is TGTGCCAGCAGCTTGGGAAGACCGAGCTACGAGCAGTACTTC. Residues: CASSLGRPSYEQYF. Based on the CDR3 plus reference TRBV5-6 and TRBJ2-7, the full variable domain is DAGVTQSPTHLIKTRGQQVTLRCSPKSGHDTVSWYQQALGQGPQFIFQYYEEEERQRGNFPDRFSGHQFPNYSSELNVNALLLGDSALYLCASSLGRPSYEQYFGPGTRLTVT.

The chain uses TRBV2 and TRBJ1-2, with no clear D. The CDR3 is made up of 14 amino acids. Between the trimmed V and J ends, which lost 4 bases and 2 bases, there was a span of 11 bases. Germline V gives CDR1 SNHLY, CDR2 FYNNEI. CDR3 nucleotides: TGTGCCAGCAGTGTCAGGCCGGAGAACTATGGCTACACCTTC. Translating it yields CASSVRPENYGYTF.

This sequence joins TRBV6-5 and TRBJ1-1, with TRBD1 as a possible D gene (6 bases). Trimming shortened V by 6 bases and J by 7 bases, and 15 bases separated the two germline ends. The V gene's germline CDR1 is MNHEY and CDR2 SVGAGI. CDR3 length equals 13 residues. CDR3: CASRDRPFNEAFF. The DNA for the CDR3 is TGTGCCAGCAGAGACAGGCCCTTTAATGAAGCTTTCTTT.